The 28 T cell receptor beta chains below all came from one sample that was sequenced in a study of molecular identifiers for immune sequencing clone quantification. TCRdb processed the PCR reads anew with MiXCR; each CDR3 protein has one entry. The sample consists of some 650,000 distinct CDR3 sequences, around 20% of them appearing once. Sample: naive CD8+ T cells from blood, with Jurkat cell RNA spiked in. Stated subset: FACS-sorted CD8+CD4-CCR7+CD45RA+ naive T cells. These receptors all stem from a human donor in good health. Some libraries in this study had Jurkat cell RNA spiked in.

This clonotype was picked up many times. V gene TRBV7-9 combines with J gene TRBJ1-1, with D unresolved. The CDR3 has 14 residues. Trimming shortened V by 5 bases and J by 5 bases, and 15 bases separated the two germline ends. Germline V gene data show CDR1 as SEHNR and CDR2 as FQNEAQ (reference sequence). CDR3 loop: CASSESRLRTEAFF. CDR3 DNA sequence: TGTGCCAGCAGCGAGTCCAGGTTAAGGACTGAAGCTTTCTTT.

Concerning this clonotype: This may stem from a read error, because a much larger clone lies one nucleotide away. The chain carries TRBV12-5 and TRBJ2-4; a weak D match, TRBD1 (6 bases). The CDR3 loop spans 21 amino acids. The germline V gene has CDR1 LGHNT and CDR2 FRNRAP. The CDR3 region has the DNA TGTGCTGGTGGTTTGGTACTTGGACAGAACTACTTCCCTCTAGCCAAAAACATTCAGTACTTC. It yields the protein CAGGLVLGQNYFPLAKNIQYF.

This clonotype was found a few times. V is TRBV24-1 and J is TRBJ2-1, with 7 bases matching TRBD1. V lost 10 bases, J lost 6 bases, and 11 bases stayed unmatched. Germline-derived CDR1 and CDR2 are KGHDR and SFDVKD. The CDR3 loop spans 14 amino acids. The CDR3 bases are TGTGCCACGCAAGGGGGCGACTCCCGCAATGAGCAGTTCTTC. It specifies CATQGGDSRNEQFF.

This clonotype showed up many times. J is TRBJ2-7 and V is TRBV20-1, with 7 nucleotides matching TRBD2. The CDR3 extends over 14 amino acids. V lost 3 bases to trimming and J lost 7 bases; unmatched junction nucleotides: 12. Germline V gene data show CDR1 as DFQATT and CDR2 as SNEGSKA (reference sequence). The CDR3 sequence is CSARLRGSNREQYF. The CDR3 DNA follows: TGCAGTGCTAGGTTGCGCGGGAGTAATCGGGAGCAGTACTTC.

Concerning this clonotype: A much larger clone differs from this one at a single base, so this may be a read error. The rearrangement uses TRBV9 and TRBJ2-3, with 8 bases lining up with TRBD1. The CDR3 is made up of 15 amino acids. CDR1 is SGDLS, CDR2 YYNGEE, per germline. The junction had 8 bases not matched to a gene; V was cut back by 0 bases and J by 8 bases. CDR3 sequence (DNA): TGTGCCAGCAGCGTAGATGGCAGGGGGCCAGGTACGCAGTATTTT. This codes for CASSVDGRGPGTQYF.

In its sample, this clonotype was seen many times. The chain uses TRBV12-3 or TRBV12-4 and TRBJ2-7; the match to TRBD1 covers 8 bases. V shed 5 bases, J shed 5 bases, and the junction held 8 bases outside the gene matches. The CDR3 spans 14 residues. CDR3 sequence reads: CASSARTGNHEQYF. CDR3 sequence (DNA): TGTGCCAGCAGTGCCCGGACAGGGAACCACGAGCAGTACTTC.

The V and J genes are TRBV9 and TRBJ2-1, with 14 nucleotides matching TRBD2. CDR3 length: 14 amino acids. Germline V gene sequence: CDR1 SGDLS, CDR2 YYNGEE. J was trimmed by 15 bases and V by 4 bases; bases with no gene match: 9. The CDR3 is CASSPGLAGVPPFF. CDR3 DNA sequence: TGTGCCAGCAGCCCGGGACTAGCGGGAGTCCCCCCGTTCTTC.

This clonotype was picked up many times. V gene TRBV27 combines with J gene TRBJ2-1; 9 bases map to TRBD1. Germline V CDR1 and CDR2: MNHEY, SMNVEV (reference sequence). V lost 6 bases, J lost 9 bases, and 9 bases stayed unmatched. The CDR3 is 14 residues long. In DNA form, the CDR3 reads TGTGCCAGCAGCTTAACCACAGGGGGCTCTGAGCAGTTCTTC. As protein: CASSLTTGGSEQFF.

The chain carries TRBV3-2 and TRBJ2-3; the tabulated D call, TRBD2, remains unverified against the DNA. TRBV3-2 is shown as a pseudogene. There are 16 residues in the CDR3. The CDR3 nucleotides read TGTGCCAGCAGCCAAGATCTCTCCCTTAGCACAGATACGCAGTATTTT. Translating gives CASSQDLSLSTDTQYF.

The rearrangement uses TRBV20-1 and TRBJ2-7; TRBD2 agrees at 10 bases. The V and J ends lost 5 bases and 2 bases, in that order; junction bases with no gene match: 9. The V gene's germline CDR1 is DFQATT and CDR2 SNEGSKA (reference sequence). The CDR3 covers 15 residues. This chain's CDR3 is CSAFILAGVAYEQYF. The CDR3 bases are TGCAGTGCTTTCATCCTAGCGGGAGTGGCCTACGAGCAGTACTTC.

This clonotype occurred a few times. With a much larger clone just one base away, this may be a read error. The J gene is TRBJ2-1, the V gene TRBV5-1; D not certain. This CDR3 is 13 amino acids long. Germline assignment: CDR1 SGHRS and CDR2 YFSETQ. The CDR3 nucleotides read TGCGCCAGCAGCTTGGCAGTTCTCCATGAGCGGTTCTTC. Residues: CASSLAVLHERFF.

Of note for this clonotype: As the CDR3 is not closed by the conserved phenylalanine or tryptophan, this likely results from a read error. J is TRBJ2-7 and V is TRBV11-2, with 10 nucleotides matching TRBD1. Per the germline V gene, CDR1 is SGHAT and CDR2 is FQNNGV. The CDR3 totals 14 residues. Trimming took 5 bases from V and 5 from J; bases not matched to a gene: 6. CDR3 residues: CASSPGQGKDEQYL. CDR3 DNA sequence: TGTGCCAGCAGCCCGGGACAGGGGAAGGACGAGCAGTACCTC.

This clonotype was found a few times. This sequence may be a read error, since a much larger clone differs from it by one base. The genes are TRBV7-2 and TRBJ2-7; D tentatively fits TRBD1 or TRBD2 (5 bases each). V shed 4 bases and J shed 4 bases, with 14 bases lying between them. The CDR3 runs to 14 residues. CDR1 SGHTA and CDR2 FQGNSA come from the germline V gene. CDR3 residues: CASSSDWGCYEQYF. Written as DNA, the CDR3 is TGTGCCAGCAGCTCGGACTGGGGGTGTTACGAGCAGTACTTC.

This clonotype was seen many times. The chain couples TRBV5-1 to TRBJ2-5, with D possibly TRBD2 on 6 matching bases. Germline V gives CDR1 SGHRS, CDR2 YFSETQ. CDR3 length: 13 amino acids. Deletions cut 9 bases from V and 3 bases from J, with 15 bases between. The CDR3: CATWSGGEETQYF. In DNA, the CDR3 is TGCGCCACCTGGTCCGGGGGAGAAGAGACCCAGTACTTC.

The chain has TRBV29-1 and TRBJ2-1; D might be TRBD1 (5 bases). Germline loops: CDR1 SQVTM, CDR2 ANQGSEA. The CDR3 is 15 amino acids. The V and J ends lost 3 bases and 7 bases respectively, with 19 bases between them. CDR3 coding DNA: TGCAGCGTTGACGGCTCGTCACCAGGGTCAAATGAGCAGTTCTTC. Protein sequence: CSVDGSSPGSNEQFF.

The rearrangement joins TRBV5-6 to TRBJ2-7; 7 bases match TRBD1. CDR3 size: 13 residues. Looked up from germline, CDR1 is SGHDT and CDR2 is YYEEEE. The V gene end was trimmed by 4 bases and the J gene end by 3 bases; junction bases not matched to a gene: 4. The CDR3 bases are TGTGCCAGCAGCACGGGACAGTTCTACGAGCAGTACTTC. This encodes CASSTGQFYEQYF. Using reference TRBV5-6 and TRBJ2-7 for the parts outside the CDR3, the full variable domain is DAGVTQSPTHLIKTRGQQVTLRCSPKSGHDTVSWYQQALGQGPQFIFQYYEEEERQRGNFPDRFSGHQFPNYSSELNVNALLLGDSALYLCASSTGQFYEQYFGPGTRLTVT.

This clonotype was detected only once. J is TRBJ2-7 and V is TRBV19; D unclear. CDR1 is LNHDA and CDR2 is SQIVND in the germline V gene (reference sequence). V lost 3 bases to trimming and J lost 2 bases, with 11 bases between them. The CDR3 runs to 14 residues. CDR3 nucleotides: TGTGCCAGTAGTATCGTCAGTATCGCCTACGAGCAGTACTTC. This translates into CASSIVSIAYEQYF.

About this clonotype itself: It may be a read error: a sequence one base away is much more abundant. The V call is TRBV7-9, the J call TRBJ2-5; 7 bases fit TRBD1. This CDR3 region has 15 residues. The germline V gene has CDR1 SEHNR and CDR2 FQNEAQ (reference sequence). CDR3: CASSSARDSQEAQYF. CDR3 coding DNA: TGTGCCAGCAGCTCCGCCCGGGACAGTCAAGAGGCCCAGTACTTC. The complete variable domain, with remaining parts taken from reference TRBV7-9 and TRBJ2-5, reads DTGVSQNPRHKITKRGQNVTFRCDPISEHNRLYWYRQTLGQGPEFLTYFQNEAQLEKSRLLSDRFSAERPKGSFSTLEIQRTEQGDSAMYLCASSSARDSQEAQYFGPGTRLLVL.

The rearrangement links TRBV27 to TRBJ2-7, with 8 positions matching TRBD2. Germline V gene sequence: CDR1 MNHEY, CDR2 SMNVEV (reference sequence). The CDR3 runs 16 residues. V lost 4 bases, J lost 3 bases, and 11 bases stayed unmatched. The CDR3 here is CASSSASGWPLYEQYF. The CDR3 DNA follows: TGTGCCAGCAGTTCAGCTAGCGGGTGGCCCCTCTACGAGCAGTACTTC.

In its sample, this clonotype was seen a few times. The CDR3 is CASSAGGTDSFYEQYF. In nucleotides, the CDR3 is TGTGCCAGCAGCGCAGGCGGGACAGACTCTTTCTACGAGCAGTACTTC. The V gene is TRBV13, the J gene TRBJ2-7; a possible D gene is TRBD1 (7 bases). Germline CDR1 PRHDT, CDR2 FYEKMQ (reference sequence). V was shortened by 5 bases and J by 3 bases, with 20 bases between the two germline ends. This CDR3 contains 16 residues.

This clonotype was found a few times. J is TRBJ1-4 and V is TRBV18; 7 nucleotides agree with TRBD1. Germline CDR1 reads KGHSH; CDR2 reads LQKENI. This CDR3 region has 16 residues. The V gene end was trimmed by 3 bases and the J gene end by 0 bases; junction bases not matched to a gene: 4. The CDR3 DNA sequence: TGTGCCAGCTCACCGGGGACAGCTGCAACTAATGAAAAACTGTTTTTT. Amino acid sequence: CASSPGTAATNEKLFF. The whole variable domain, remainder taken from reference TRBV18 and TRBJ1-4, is NAGVMQNPRHLVRRRGQEARLRCSPMKGHSHVYWYRQLPEEGLKFMVYLQKENIIDESGMPKERFSAEFPKEGPSILRIQQVVRGDSAAYFCASSPGTAATNEKLFFGSGTQLSVL.

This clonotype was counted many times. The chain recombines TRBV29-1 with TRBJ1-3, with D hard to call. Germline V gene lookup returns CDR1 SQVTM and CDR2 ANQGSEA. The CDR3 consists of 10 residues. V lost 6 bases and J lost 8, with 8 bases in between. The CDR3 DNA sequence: TGCAGCGTCGTTATAGACACCATATATTTT. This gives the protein CSVVIDTIYF.

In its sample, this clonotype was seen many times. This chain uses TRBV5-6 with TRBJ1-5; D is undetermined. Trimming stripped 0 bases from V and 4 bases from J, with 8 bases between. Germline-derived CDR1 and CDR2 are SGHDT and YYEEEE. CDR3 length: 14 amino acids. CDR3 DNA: TGTGCCAGCAGCTTGGGGCAGAAGAATCAGCCCCAGCATTTT. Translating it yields CASSLGQKNQPQHF.

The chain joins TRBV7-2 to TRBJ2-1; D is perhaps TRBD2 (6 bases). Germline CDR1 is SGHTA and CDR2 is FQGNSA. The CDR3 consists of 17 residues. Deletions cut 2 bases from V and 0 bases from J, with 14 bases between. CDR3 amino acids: CASSLLGAGSSYNEQFF. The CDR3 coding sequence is TGTGCCAGCAGCTTACTAGGGGCGGGGAGCTCCTACAATGAGCAGTTCTTC.

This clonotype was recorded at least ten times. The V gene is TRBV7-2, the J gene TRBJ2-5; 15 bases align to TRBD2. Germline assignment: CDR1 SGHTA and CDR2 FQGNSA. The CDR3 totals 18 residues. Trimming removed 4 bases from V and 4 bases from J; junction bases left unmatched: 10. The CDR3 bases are TGTGCCAGCAGCTACGGACTAGCGGGAGGGCCGTCGACAGAGACCCAGTACTTC. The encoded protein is CASSYGLAGGPSTETQYF.

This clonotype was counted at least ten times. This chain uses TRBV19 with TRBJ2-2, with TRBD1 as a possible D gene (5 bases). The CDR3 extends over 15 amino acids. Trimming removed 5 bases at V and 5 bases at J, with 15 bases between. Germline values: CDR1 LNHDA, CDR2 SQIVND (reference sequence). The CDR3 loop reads CASSPWGTRTGELFF. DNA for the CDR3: TGTGCCAGTAGTCCCTGGGGCACCCGGACCGGGGAGCTGTTTTTT.

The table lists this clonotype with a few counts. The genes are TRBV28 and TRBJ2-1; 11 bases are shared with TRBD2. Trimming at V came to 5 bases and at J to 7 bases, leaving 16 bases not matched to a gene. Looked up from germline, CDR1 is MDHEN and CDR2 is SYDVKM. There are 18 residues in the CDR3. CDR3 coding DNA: TGTGCCAGCAGTCCTACATTAGCGGGAGGGCCAAGGGGGAATGAGCAGTTCTTC. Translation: CASSPTLAGGPRGNEQFF.

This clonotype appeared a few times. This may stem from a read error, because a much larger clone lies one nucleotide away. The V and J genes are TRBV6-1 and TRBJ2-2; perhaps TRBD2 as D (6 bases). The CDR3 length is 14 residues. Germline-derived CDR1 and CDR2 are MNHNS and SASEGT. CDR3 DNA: TGTGCCAGCAGTGAAGTCGAGGGGACCGGGGGGCTGTTTTTT. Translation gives CASSEVEGTGGLFF.